This T cell receptor beta chain derives from a study of identical twins. Template switching created a universal primer site, and the cDNA included unique molecular identifiers. TCRdb used MiXCR to reprocess the 5' RACE reads, holding one entry per CDR3 protein. In the table there are more than 200,000 distinct CDR3 sequences, roughly 9.4% of which are singletons. The V gene lost 0 bases and the J gene lost 11 bases, with 8 bases spanning the gap. Per the germline V gene, CDR1 is LGHDT and CDR2 is YNNKEL (reference sequence). CDR3 length: 13 amino acids. Findings and caveats of the study: It was cross-sectional statistical analysis, not following the same donors, that the conclusions relied on.

The sample holds many counts of this clonotype. Its antigen remains unknown. The TCR sequence derives from a woman younger than 30 in good health. V gene TRBV3-1 combines with J gene TRBJ1-6; unclear D gene. Sequenced: memory (CD45RO+) T cells sorted from blood. CDR3 protein: CASSQDTWAPLHF. The CDR3 DNA follows: TGTGCCAGCAGCCAAGATACCTGGGCACCCCTCCACTTT. The full variable domain, with the rest looked up from reference TRBV3-1 and TRBJ1-6, is DTAVSQTPKYLVTQMGNDKSIKCEQNLGHDTMYWYKQDSKKFLKIMFSYNNKELIINETVPNRFSPKSPDKAHLNLHINSLELGDSAVYFCASSQDTWAPLHFGNGTRLTVT.